The 19 T cell receptor beta chains given below trace back to one sample, sequenced in a study of blood T cell repertoires in COVID-19. Only in-frame clones appear in the TCRdb table, and some are missing; sequencing was by immunoSEQ multiplex PCR. The data show some 200,000 clones, with around 90% seen just once and 2% to 2.5% held by the top ten. Sequences were obtained from PBMCs or T cells enriched from blood (not recorded which). The receptor set was obtained from a woman aged 25 to 39 who had recovered from COVID-19.

The gene calls are TRBV25-1 and TRBJ1-1; a weak D match, TRBD1 (5 bases). This CDR3 has 15 amino acids. Trimming cost V 2 bases and J 4 bases, with 14 bases left between them. CDR1 and CDR2 (germline): MGHDK, SYGVNS. The DNA of the CDR3 is TGTGCCAGCAGTGAAGGCCAGGGTATGACCACTGAAGCTTTCTTT. Residues: CASSEGQGMTTEAFF.

The rearrangement uses TRBV28 and TRBJ1-6, with D tentatively TRBD1 (6 bases). The CDR3 totals 17 residues. Germline CDR1 MDHEN, CDR2 SYDVKM. V was pared by 3 bases and J by 7 bases, with 19 bases between. The CDR3 sequence: CASSLLEPLDSNSPLHF. In nucleotides, the CDR3 is TGTGCCAGCAGTTTGCTTGAACCATTGGACAGCAATTCACCCCTCCACTTT.

The V gene is TRBV4-1, the J gene TRBJ2-7, with 8 bases that match TRBD1. Germline values: CDR1 MGHRA, CDR2 YSYEKL. The CDR3 loop spans 15 amino acids. The V segment lost 1 base and the J segment 5 bases; nucleotides outside the gene matches: 7. CDR3 bases: TGCGCCAGCAGCCAAGTAGGACAGGGAGCCAACGAGCAGTACTTC. Its translation is CASSQVGQGANEQYF.

The chain employs TRBV15 and TRBJ1-2, with 7 bases that match TRBD1. Per the germline V gene, CDR1 is LNHNV and CDR2 is YYDKDF (reference sequence). CDR3 length: 13 residues. Losses at the gene ends were 6 bases for V and 4 bases for J; bases not matched to a gene: 5. CDR3 region: CATRPGGIYGYTF. CDR3 DNA sequence: TGTGCCACCAGACCAGGGGGGATCTATGGCTACACCTTC.

This clone was observed a handful of times. The chain employs TRBV7-2 and TRBJ1-5, with a tentative D call TRBD1 (5 bases). Germline V gene data show CDR1 as SGHTA and CDR2 as FQGNSA. This CDR3 has 14 amino acids. V lost 1 base to trimming and J lost 9 bases, with 13 bases between them. CDR3 sequence (DNA): TGTGCCAGCAGCTTAGACAGGTATGAGCGGCCCCAGCATTTT. This gives the protein CASSLDRYERPQHF.

This chain connects TRBV9 to TRBJ2-3, with D possibly TRBD1 on 5 matching bases. Trimming took 1 base from V and 5 from J, leaving 14 bases between them. Looked up from germline, CDR1 is SGDLS and CDR2 is YYNGEE. The CDR3 loop spans 15 amino acids. The chain's CDR3 is CASSVLGRGGDTQYF. CDR3 nucleotides: TGTGCCAGCAGCGTACTAGGAAGGGGTGGAGATACGCAGTATTTT.

The chain uses TRBV19 and TRBJ1-6, with TRBD1 matching over 10 bases. V shed 3 bases, J shed 2 bases, and the junction held 1 base outside the gene matches. Germline CDR1 is LNHDA and CDR2 is SQIVND (reference sequence). The CDR3 has 16 amino acids. CDR3 region: CASSMGTGAYNSPLHF. CDR3 DNA sequence: TGTGCCAGTAGTATGGGGACAGGGGCCTATAATTCACCCCTCCACTTT.

This chain uses TRBV9 with TRBJ2-3; 8 bases are a match to TRBD2. CDR3 length equals 15 residues. Trimming took 3 bases from V and 0 from J; bases not matched to a gene: 3. Germline lookup yields CDR1 SGDLS and CDR2 YYNGEE. The CDR3 nucleotides are TGTGCCAGCAGCGACGGGGGGGAAAGCACAGATACGCAGTATTTT. It yields the protein CASSDGGESTDTQYF.

This chain links TRBV7-2 with TRBJ2-2; D is possibly TRBD2 (6 bases). Trimming removed 1 base from V and 3 bases from J, with 9 bases in between. The CDR3 is made up of 15 amino acids. The V gene's germline CDR1 is SGHTA and CDR2 FQGNSA. The CDR3 loop reads CASSLVWGDTGELFF. CDR3 bases: TGTGCCAGCAGCTTAGTATGGGGGGACACCGGGGAGCTGTTTTTT.

The chain has TRBV5-4 and TRBJ2-2; D perhaps matches TRBD1 (5 bases). This CDR3 is built from 15 residues. Germline loops: CDR1 SGHNT, CDR2 YYREEE (reference sequence). Trimming took off 4 bases at V and 6 bases at J, with 16 bases between the two ends. The CDR3 DNA follows: TGTGCCAGCAGCGCAGGGAAGGCTTTGCCCGGGGAGCTGTTTTTT. Protein sequence: CASSAGKALPGELFF.

This chain uses TRBV6-4 with TRBJ2-3, with 9 bases identical to TRBD2. Per germline, CDR1 MRHNA and CDR2 SNTAGT. The CDR3 is made up of 17 amino acids. The V segment lost 3 bases and the J segment 7 bases; nucleotides outside the gene matches: 14. In nucleotides, the CDR3 is TGTGCCAGCAGTGAAAAAGGACTAGCGTCTTGGGGCAATACGCAGTATTTT. Its protein is CASSEKGLASWGNTQYF.

Comment on this clone: Sequence at one end of the junction differs from germline and may be a read error. V and J are TRBV28 and TRBJ2-7; D is unclear. CDR1 is MDHEN, CDR2 SYDVKM, per germline. This CDR3 comprises 9 residues. CDR3 sequence (DNA): TGCCCACCGGTCTACGAGCAGTACTTC. This translates into CPPVYEQYF.

The rearrangement links TRBV7-6 to TRBJ1-5; a weak D match, TRBD1 (6 bases). V lost 3 bases to trimming and J lost 6 bases, with 12 bases between them. The CDR3 covers 14 residues. Germline-derived CDR1 and CDR2 are SGHVS and FNYEAQ. CDR3 sequence reads: CASSFEQGGQPQHF. CDR3 sequence (DNA): TGTGCCAGCAGCTTCGAACAGGGTGGTCAGCCCCAGCATTTT.

This clone was observed a few times. The V gene is TRBV11-2, the J gene TRBJ2-2; perhaps TRBD1 as D (5 bases). This CDR3 is 15 amino acids long. V was shortened by 6 bases and J by 5 bases, with 16 bases between the two germline ends. Germline V gives CDR1 SGHAT, CDR2 FQNNGV. CDR3 residues: CASSLQAPGTGELFF. The CDR3 DNA is TGTGCCAGCAGTCTACAGGCTCCCGGGACCGGGGAGCTGTTTTTT.

J is TRBJ1-5 and V is TRBV19, with D unresolved. V lost 3 bases to trimming and J lost 0 bases, with 9 bases between them. From germline, CDR1 is LNHDA and CDR2 SQIVND (reference sequence). CDR3 length equals 15 residues. The CDR3 region is CASSIRDYSNQPQHF. The CDR3 DNA reads TGTGCCAGTAGTATCCGGGATTATAGCAATCAGCCCCAGCATTTT. The whole variable domain, filled in from reference TRBV19 and TRBJ1-5, reads DGGITQSPKYLFRKEGQNVTLSCEQNLNHDAMYWYRQDPGQGLRLIYYSQIVNDFQKGDIAEGYSVSREKKESFPLTVTSAQKNPTAFYLCASSIRDYSNQPQHFGDGTRLSIL.

The chain couples TRBV5-1 to TRBJ2-5; 12 positions agree with TRBD2. Trimming at V came to 4 bases and at J to 2 bases, leaving 0 bases not matched to a gene. Per the germline V gene, CDR1 is SGHRS and CDR2 is YFSETQ. The CDR3 loop spans 14 amino acids. The CDR3 sequence is CASSTSGGQETQYF. CDR3 coding DNA: TGCGCCAGCAGCACTAGCGGGGGGCAAGAGACCCAGTACTTC.

The chain links TRBV9 to TRBJ2-3; tentative D call: TRBD2 (5 bases). Germline V gene lookup returns CDR1 SGDLS and CDR2 YYNGEE. Trimming stripped 0 bases from V and 4 bases from J, with 21 bases between. CDR3 length: 18 residues. CDR3 in DNA: TGTGCCAGCAGCGTAGATCAAACGGGCGGCGGGCGTGCAGATACGCAGTATTTT. Translating gives CASSVDQTGGGRADTQYF.

The chain has TRBV24-1 and TRBJ2-1; D not resolved. This CDR3 contains 13 residues. CDR1 is KGHDR, CDR2 SFDVKD, per germline. V lost 8 bases and J lost 0, with 7 bases in between. The CDR3 loop reads CATMRSSYNEQFF. The CDR3 region has the DNA TGTGCCACCATGCGAAGCTCCTACAATGAGCAGTTCTTC.

This rearrangement joins TRBV21-1 to TRBJ2-5; the tabulated D call, TRBD1, remains unverified against the DNA. TRBV21-1 is labeled a pseudogene. CDR3 length equals 16 residues. CDR3 loop: CASSKRRDRGIETQYF. CDR3 in DNA: TGTGCCAGCAGCAAACGTCGGGACAGGGGGATAGAGACCCAGTACTTC.